This TCR beta chain was identified in a study of PD-1 blockade in mismatch repair-deficient tumors. Notes on the study in general: Tumor-resident clones, often undetectable pretreatment in blood, expanded then contracted after pembrolizumab. About 4.5% of the roughly 140 peptide-expanded blood TCRs were also found in tumor.

On this clone: Its antigen is undetermined.

Sequenced by immunoSEQ multiplex PCR; TCRdb stores in-frame clones only, minus some. This table holds about 14,000 clones, roughly 86% found once. The V end was cut by 3 bases, the J end by 4 bases, with 10 bases between. The CDR3 is 15 residues long. Germline CDR1 reads MGHDK; CDR2 reads SYGVNS. Time point here: 10-day in vitro stimulation with candidate neoantigen peptide 6. Mismatch repair deficiency was confirmed in all patients, by PCR or immunohistochemistry. Several ELISpot-reactive neoantigen peptides each drove an approximately ten-day in vitro stimulation. This receptor was taken from an adult with mismatch repair-deficient cancer. The V call is TRBV25-1, the J call TRBJ1-6; D remains ambiguous. This material consisted of cells cultured in vitro, taken from a patient treated with pembrolizumab. The CDR3 loop reads CASSDVAVYNSPLHF. The CDR3 coding sequence is TGTGCCAGCAGTGATGTCGCAGTTTATAATTCACCCCTCCACTTT.